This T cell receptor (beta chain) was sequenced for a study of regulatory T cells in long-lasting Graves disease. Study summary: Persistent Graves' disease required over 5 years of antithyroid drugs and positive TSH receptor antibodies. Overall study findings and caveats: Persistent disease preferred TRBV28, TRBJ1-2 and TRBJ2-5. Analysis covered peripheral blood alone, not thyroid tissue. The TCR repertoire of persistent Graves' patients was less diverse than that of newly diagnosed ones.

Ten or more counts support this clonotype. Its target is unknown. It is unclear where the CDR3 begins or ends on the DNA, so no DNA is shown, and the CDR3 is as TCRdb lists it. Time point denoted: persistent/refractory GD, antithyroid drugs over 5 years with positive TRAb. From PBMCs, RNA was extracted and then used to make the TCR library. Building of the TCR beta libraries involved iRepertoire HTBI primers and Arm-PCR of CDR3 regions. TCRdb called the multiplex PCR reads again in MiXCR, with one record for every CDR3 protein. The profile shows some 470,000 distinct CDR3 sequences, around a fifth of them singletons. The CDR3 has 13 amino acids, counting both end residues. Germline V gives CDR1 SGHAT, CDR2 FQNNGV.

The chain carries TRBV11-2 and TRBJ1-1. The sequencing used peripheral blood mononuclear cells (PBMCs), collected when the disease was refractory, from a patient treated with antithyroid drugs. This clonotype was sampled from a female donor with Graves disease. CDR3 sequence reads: CASSKQPTFGAFF.